This T cell receptor (beta chain) was recorded in a study of blood T cells in healthy people across ages. A sample-barcoded 5' primer and a J-beta primer mix were used in a second PCR of roughly 6 to 11 cycles. At least 2.5 million CDR3-containing paired-end reads were obtained per sample. Each CDR3 protein is one row after TCRdb ran MiXCR on the 5' RACE reads. The table includes a few hundred thousand distinct CDR3 sequences, about 29% detected once. These data also featured in a second study, about T cells of mothers and their children. Turning to that study: In both related and unrelated pairs, TCR recombination output is shaped similarly by thymic selection.

This clonotype originated in a boy aged 2 to 10 in good health. The sample consisted of blood.

CDR3 in amino acids: CASSVSPRGSYGYTF. The CDR3 coding sequence is TGTGCCAGCAGCGTAAGTCCCAGGGGCAGCTATGGCTACACCTTC. V gene TRBV9 combines with J gene TRBJ1-2; a possible D gene is TRBD1 (6 bases). This CDR3 has 15 amino acids. V lost 1 base to trimming and J lost 4 bases, with 14 bases between them. Germline V gene data show CDR1 as SGDLS and CDR2 as YYNGEE.